Sequencing of this T cell receptor (beta chain) was carried out in a study of blood T cells in healthy people across ages. Whole-study results and caveats: As age increased, TCR beta diversity per million T cells fell in a roughly linear fashion.

Combining a sample-barcoded 5' primer with a J-beta primer mix, a second PCR ran for roughly 7 to 12 cycles. A tag from a template-switch adaptor with 12 random nucleotides marked each cDNA molecule. At least 2.5 million CDR3-containing paired-end reads were obtained per sample. TCRdb processed the 5' RACE reads anew with MiXCR; each CDR3 protein has one entry. In the table there are approximately 800,000 distinct CDR3 sequences, about three fifths of which are singletons. The V gene lost 3 bases and the J gene lost 4 bases, with 6 bases spanning the gap. The CDR3 covers 12 residues. Per the germline V gene, CDR1 is MNHEY and CDR2 is SVGAGI. Note on this clonotype: Its antigen remains unidentified.

Total RNA was extracted at no less than 6 micrograms per sample. This chain joins TRBV6-5 and TRBJ2-5; D unresolved. The clonotype comes from a man aged 25-45 years in good health. The sequencing input was blood. This CDR3 reads CASSYTRETQYF. The CDR3 region has the DNA TGTGCCAGCAGTTATACGAGAGAGACCCAGTACTTC.